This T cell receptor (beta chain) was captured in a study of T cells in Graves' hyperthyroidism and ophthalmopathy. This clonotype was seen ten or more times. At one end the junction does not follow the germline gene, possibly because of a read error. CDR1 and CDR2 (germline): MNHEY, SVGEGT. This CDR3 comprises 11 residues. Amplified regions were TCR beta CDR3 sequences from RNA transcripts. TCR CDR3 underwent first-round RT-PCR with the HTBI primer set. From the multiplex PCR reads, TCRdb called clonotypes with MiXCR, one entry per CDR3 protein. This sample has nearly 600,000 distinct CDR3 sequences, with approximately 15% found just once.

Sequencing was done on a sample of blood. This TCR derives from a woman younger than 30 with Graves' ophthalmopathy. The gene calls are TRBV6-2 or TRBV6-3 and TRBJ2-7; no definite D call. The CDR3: CASRQSYEQYF. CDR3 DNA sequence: TGCGCCAGCAGACAATCCTACGAGCAGTACTTC.